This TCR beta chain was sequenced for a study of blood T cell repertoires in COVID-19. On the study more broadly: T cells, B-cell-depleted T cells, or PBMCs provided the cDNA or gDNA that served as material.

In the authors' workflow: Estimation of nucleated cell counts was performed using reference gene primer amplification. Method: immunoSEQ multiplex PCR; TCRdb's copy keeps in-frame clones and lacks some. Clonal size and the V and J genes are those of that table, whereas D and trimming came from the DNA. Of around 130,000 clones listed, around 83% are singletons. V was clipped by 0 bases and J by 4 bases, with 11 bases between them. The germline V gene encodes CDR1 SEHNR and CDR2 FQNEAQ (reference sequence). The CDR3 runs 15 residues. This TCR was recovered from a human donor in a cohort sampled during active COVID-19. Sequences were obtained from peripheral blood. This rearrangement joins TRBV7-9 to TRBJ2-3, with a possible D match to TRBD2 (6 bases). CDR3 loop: CASSLATSQADTQYF. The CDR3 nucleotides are TGTGCCAGCAGCTTAGCCACTAGCCAAGCAGATACGCAGTATTTT.